Below, 13 T cell receptor beta chains from the same sample are listed, as sequenced in a study of T cells after yellow fever vaccination. MiXCR, applied by TCRdb to the 5' RACE reads, yields one record per CDR3 protein. Of a few hundred thousand distinct CDR3 sequences in the sample, approximately 4% were seen once. Sequenced here: PBMCs, sampled 15 days after the yellow fever booster vaccination. The receptors derive from a young man who received the YFV17D yellow fever vaccine.

This clonotype was observed many times. V gene TRBV4-2 combines with J gene TRBJ2-1; D unresolved. V lost 7 bases to trimming and J lost 2 bases, with 15 bases between them. The CDR3 runs 15 residues. In germline, CDR1 is LGHNA, CDR2 YNFKEQ. CDR3 bases: TGTGCCAGCACACCGGGCAGACCCACCTACAATGAGCAGTTCTTC. Protein sequence: CASTPGRPTYNEQFF.

This clonotype was seen repeatedly, ten times or more. The rearrangement links TRBV5-1 to TRBJ2-4; 8 bases are a match to TRBD1. This CDR3 comprises 15 residues. V was pared by 4 bases and J by 6 bases, with 9 bases of the junction left unmatched. Germline V lookup: CDR1 SGHRS, CDR2 YFSETQ. The CDR3 spells CASSPGQAGLNIQYF. The CDR3 DNA reads TGCGCCAGCAGCCCGGGACAGGCTGGATTAAACATTCAGTACTTC.

The chain recombines TRBV4-1 with TRBJ1-5; D is uncertain. Trimming cost V 1 base and J 4 bases, with 5 bases left between them. This CDR3 has 13 amino acids. Germline CDR1 is MGHRA and CDR2 is YSYEKL. CDR3 amino acids: CASSQVPNQPQHF. The CDR3 DNA sequence: TGCGCCAGCAGCCAAGTACCGAATCAGCCCCAGCATTTT.

This clonotype has more than one count but fewer than ten. This sequence joins TRBV7-9 and TRBJ1-4, with 7 positions matching TRBD1. The V gene's germline CDR1 is SEHNR and CDR2 FQNEAQ (reference sequence). The ends lost 5 bases at V and 0 bases at J; junction bases unmatched: 9. The CDR3 length is 17 residues. The CDR3, as DNA: TGTGCCAGCAGCCCGGGGGACAGTTCTGCAACTAATGAAAAACTGTTTTTT. Its protein product is CASSPGDSSATNEKLFF.

The chain uses TRBV10-3 and TRBJ2-3, with D tentatively TRBD1 (5 bases). Germline CDR1 ENHRY, CDR2 SYGVKD. The V end was cut by 7 bases, the J end by 2 bases, with 13 bases between. This CDR3 is built from 14 residues. The CDR3 sequence is CAINLVGPTDTQYF. The CDR3 DNA sequence: TGTGCCATCAATCTAGTGGGGCCCACAGATACGCAGTATTTT.

This clonotype was detected many times. The CDR3 DNA reads TGTGCCAGGTGGGACACAGATACGCAGTATTTT. The encoded protein is CARWDTDTQYF. The chain employs TRBV7-9 and TRBJ2-3; no clear D. The length of the CDR3 is 11 residues. V lost 9 bases, J lost 2 bases, and 6 bases lay in between. CDR1 is SEHNR, CDR2 FQNEAQ, per germline (reference sequence).

This clonotype was detected many times. The V and J genes are TRBV6-2 or TRBV6-3 and TRBJ2-5, with TRBD1 identical over 10 bases. The CDR3 length is 13 residues. The V gene's germline CDR1 is MNHEY and CDR2 SVGEGT. Trimming at V came to 6 bases and at J to 5 bases, leaving 3 bases not matched to a gene. CDR3 bases: TGTGCCAGCAGGGAGGACAGGGGGGAGACCCAGTACTTC. This encodes CASREDRGETQYF.

This sequence joins TRBV6-2 or TRBV6-3 and TRBJ2-7, with 9 bases aligning to TRBD2. The germline V gene has CDR1 MNHEY and CDR2 SVGEGT. CDR3 length: 15 residues. V dropped 6 bases and J dropped 2; count of bases not matched to a gene: 8. The CDR3 nucleotides are TGTGCCAGCAGCTACCTAGCGGGGACTACCTACGAGCAGTACTTC. This codes for CASSYLAGTTYEQYF.

The table lists this clonotype with many counts. The chain has TRBV7-9 and TRBJ1-3; D not resolved. The CDR3 is 16 residues long. CDR1 is SEHNR and CDR2 is FQNEAQ in the germline V gene (reference sequence). Trimming removed 5 bases at V and 0 bases at J, with 14 bases between. The CDR3 region is CASSPFRVPSGNTIYF. DNA for the CDR3: TGTGCCAGCAGCCCCTTCCGCGTCCCCTCTGGAAACACCATATATTTT.

V usage is TRBV29-1 and J usage is TRBJ1-6; TRBD1 matches at 7 bases. The V gene's germline CDR1 is SQVTM and CDR2 ANQGSEA. The V and J ends lost 5 bases and 9 bases, in that order; junction bases with no gene match: 7. This CDR3 region has 13 residues. Here the CDR3 reads CSVQTGTTSPLHF. CDR3 sequence (DNA): TGCAGCGTTCAGACAGGGACAACTTCACCCCTCCACTTT.

The chain carries TRBV24-1 and TRBJ2-2; D is unclear. The V gene's germline CDR1 is KGHDR and CDR2 SFDVKD. Trimming stripped 4 bases from V and 6 bases from J, with 8 bases between. The CDR3 sequence is 13 residues long. As DNA, the CDR3 is TGTGCCACCAGTGACCGCCGCGCCGGGGAGCTGTTTTTT. It translates to CATSDRRAGELFF.

This clonotype showed up many times. The rearrangement joins TRBV5-1 to TRBJ2-7; 9 bases are a match to TRBD1. The CDR3 sequence is 15 residues long. Per germline, CDR1 SGHRS and CDR2 YFSETQ. The V gene end was trimmed by 4 bases and the J gene end by 2 bases; junction bases not matched to a gene: 7. DNA for the CDR3: TGCGCCAGCAGCCTGGGGACAGGGACGACCTACGAGCAGTACTTC. Its translation: CASSLGTGTTYEQYF.

Comment on this clonotype: A read error is possible here, since a much larger clone lies one base away. The V and J genes are TRBV5-4 and TRBJ2-7; maybe TRBD1 (6 bases). Per germline, CDR1 SGHNT and CDR2 YYREEE (reference sequence). The CDR3 covers 12 residues. Trimming took off 4 bases at V and 5 bases at J, with 10 bases between the two ends. The CDR3, as DNA: TGTGCCAGCAGCGCCTACAGGGACGAGCAGTACTTC. The encoded protein is CASSAYRDEQYF.